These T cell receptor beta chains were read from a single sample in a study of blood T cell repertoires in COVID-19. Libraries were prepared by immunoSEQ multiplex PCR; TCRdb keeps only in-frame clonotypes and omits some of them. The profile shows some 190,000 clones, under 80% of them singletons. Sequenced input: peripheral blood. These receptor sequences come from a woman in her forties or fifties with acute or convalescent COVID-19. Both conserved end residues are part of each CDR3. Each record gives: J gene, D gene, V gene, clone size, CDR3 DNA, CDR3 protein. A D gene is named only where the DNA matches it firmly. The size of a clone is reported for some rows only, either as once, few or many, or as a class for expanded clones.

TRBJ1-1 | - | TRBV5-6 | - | TGTGCCAGCAGCTGGGAGGGGTCAGGGGAGGGAAACACTGAAGCTTTCTTT | CASSWEGSGEGNTEAFF
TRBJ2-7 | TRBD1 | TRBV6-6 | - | TGTGCCAGCAGCCCCAGGGGACAGGACTACGAGCAGTACTTC | CASSPRGQDYEQYF
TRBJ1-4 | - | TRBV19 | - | TGTGCCAGTACCCAACGGAGGGGAGGCACTAATGAAAAACTGTTTTTT | CASTQRRGGTNEKLFF
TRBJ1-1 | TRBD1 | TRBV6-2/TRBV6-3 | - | TGTGCCAGCAGTCAAGGACAGGTCGTCACTGAAGCTTTCTTT | CASSQGQVVTEAFF
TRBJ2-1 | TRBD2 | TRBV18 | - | TGTGCCAGCTCACCAGGTAGTAGCGGGGTAGACAATGAGCAGTTCTTC | CASSPGSSGVDNEQFF
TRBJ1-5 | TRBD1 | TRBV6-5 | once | TGTGCCAGCAGCCCCAGGGGGCTAGAGAATCAGCCCCAGCATTTT | CASSPRGLENQPQHF
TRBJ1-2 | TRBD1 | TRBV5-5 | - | TGTGCCAGCAGCTCGACCGACAGGGGGCTTCATGGCTACACCTTC | CASSSTDRGLHGYTF
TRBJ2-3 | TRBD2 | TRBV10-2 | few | TGCGCCAGCAGAGCGGCGGGGGGTAACACAGATACGCAGTATTTT | CASRAAGGNTDTQYF
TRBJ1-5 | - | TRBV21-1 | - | TGTGCCAGCAGCTCCAGGCGAGGGCCTATCAATCAGCCCCAGCATTTT | CASSSRRGPINQPQHF
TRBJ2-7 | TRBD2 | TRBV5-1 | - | TGCGCCAGCAGCTTGGTGGCTAGCGGGTTGCCCCCCTACGAGCAGTACTTC | CASSLVASGLPPYEQYF
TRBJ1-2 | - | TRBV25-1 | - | TGTGCCAGCAGTGATAATGGAGGGCGCGGCTACACCTTC | CASSDNGGRGYTF
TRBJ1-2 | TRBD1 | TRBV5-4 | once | TGTGCCAGCAGTCAGGACAGGAGAACGTATGGCTACACCTTC | CASSQDRRTYGYTF
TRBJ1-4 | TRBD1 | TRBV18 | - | TGTGCCAGCTCACAGGGACAGATGAATGAAAAACTGTTTTTT | CASSQGQMNEKLFF
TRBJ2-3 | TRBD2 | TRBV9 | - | TGTGCCAGCAGCGTAGTGGCTAGCGGGGGCACAGATACGCAGTATTTT | CASSVVASGGTDTQYF
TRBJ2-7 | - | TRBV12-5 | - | TGTGCTAGTGGACACACAGGGAAAACCTACGAGCAGTACTTC | CASGHTGKTYEQYF
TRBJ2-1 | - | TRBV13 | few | TGTGCCAGCAGCTTGGCCCCGTCAGGTGAGCAGTTCTTC | CASSLAPSGEQFF
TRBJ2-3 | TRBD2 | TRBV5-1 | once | TGCGCCAGCAGCATGGCGGGGGGGATGACAGATACGCAGTATTTT | CASSMAGGMTDTQYF
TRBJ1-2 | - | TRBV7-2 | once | TGTGCCAGCAGCTCAGTCGGAGGGCCCCCTAACTATGGCTACACCTTC | CASSSVGGPPNYGYTF
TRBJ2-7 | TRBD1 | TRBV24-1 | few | TGTGCCACCAGTGCCGACAGGGGCGAGCAGTACTTC | CATSADRGEQYF
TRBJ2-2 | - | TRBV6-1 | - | TGTGCCAGCAGTGAAGCGCACAGGGTAAACACCGGGGAGCTGTTTTTT | CASSEAHRVNTGELFF
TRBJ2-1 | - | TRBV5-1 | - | TGCGCCAGCAGCTTGGGCGGATCTGGTGAGCAGTTCTTC | CASSLGGSGEQFF
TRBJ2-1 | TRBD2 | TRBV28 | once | TGTGCCAGCAGTTTAAGCGCGGCCGCGGGAGAGAATGAGCAGTTCTTC | CASSLSAAAGENEQFF
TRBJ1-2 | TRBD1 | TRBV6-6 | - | TGTGCCAGCAGTCGAAAAGCCGGGACAGGGTGGAATGGCTACACCTTC | CASSRKAGTGWNGYTF
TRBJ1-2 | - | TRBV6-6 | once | TGTGCCAGCAGTTACTCCCGGGACACCGAAAACTATGGCTACACCTTC | CASSYSRDTENYGYTF
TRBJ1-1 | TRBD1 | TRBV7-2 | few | TGTGCCAGCAGCTTACAGAGGGGGCGATGGACTGAAGCTTTCTTT | CASSLQRGRWTEAFF
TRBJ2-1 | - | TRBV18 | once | TGTGCCAGCTCTCCGGGAGTTAATGAGCAGTTCTTC | CASSPGVNEQFF
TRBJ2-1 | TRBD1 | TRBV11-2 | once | TGTGCCAGCAGCTTGACAGGGGGATTTGTTAGATACAATGAGCAGTTCTTC | CASSLTGGFVRYNEQFF
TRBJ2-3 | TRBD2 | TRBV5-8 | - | TGTGCCAGCAGCTTCGCTAGCGGGTGGGGCACAGATACGCAGTATTTT | CASSFASGWGTDTQYF
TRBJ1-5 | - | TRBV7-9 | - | TGTGCCAGCAGCCCCGCTCAGGGCAATCAGCCCCAGCATTTT | CASSPAQGNQPQHF
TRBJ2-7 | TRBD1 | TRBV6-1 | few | TGTGCCAGCAGTGAAGTCATTCCCAGAATTAGGGACAGCTCCTACGAGCAGTACTTC | CASSEVIPRIRDSSYEQYF
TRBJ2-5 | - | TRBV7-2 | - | TGTGCCAGCAGCTTATCAGTTCAGATGTACTTC | CASSLSVQMYF
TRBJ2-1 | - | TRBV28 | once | TGTGCCAGCAGTTTTACACCTCTGGCCTACAATGAGCAGTTCTTC | CASSFTPLAYNEQFF
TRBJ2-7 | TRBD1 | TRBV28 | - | TGTGCCAGCAGTTCGTCTGGGACAGGGGGTTACGAGCAGTACTTC | CASSSSGTGGYEQYF
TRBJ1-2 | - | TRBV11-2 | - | TGTGCCAGCAGCTTCAAGGACAGCTCAAACTATGGCTACACCTTC | CASSFKDSSNYGYTF
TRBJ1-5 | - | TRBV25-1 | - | TGTGCCAGCAGTGAATACAGGGACTTGGGTCAGCCCCAGCATTTT | CASSEYRDLGQPQHF
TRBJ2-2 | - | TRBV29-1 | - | TGCAGCGTTAAGGGGACGGGGGGCAAGGACACCGGGGAGCTGTTTTTT | CSVKGTGGKDTGELFF
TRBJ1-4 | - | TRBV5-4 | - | TGTGCCAGCAGCTTACCGGGCAGGGGTGAAAAACTGTTTTTT | CASSLPGRGEKLFF
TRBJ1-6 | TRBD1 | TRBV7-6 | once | TGTGCCAGCAGCGGTCGACAGGGTAACTCACCCCTCCACTTT | CASSGRQGNSPLHF
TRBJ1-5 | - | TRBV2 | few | TGTGCCAGCAGGATGGACACCATCAATCAGCCCCAGCATTTT | CASRMDTINQPQHF
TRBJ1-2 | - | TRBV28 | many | TGTGCCAGCAAATCTCCAGGGCGGCGGGGCTACACCTTC | CASKSPGRRGYTF
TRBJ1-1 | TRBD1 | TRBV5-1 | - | TGCGCCAGCAGCTTGACGGGACAGGGAAGAGTGAACACTGAAGCTTTCTTT | CASSLTGQGRVNTEAFF
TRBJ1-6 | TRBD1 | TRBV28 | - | TGTGCCAGCAGGAGGGACAGGGGGTCTAATTCACCCCTCCACTTT | CASRRDRGSNSPLHF
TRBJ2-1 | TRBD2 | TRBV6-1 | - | TGTGCCAGCAGTGTTCGACTAGCGGGAGGGCAGAATGAGCAGTTCTTC | CASSVRLAGGQNEQFF
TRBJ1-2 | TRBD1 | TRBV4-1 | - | TGCGCCAGCAGCCAAGTCGGGACAGGGGATCACTATGGCTACACCTTC | CASSQVGTGDHYGYTF
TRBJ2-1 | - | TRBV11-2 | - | TGTGCCAGCAGCTTAGATAGGAGGGAGCAGTTCTTC | CASSLDRREQFF
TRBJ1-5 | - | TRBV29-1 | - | TGCAGCCTCCCCCAACAGGGCCCCTTATCGCCCCAGCATTTT | CSLPQQGPLSPQHF
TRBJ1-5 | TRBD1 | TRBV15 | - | TGTGCCACCAGCAGAGGGACAGGGATTTATAGCAATCAGCCCCAGCATTTT | CATSRGTGIYSNQPQHF
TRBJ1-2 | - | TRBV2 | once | TGTGCCAGCAGTGAAGGGAGTTCCCGATCTACTAACTATGGCTACACCTTC | CASSEGSSRSTNYGYTF
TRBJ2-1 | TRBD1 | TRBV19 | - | TGTGCCAGTGGGGACAGAGCCTACAATGAGCAGTTCTTC | CASGDRAYNEQFF
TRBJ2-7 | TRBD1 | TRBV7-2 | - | TGTGCCAGCAGTACGTACGGACAGGGCGGGGAGCAGTACTTC | CASSTYGQGGEQYF
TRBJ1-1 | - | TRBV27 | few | TGTGCCAGCAGTTTGGCGACAGAGAACACTGAAGCTTTCTTT | CASSLATENTEAFF
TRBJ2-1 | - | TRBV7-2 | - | TGTGCCAGCAGCTTCCAATTCTCTATTAATGAGCAGTTCTTC | CASSFQFSINEQFF
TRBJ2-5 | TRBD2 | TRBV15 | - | TGTGCCACCAGCAGAGCCGGGACTAGCGGGCAGACCCAGTACTTC | CATSRAGTSGQTQYF
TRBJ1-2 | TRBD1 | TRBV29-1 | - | TGCAGCGTTGACCGACAGGGGGGGTATGGCTACACCTTC | CSVDRQGGYGYTF
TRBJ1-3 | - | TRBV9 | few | TGTGCCAGCAGCCCCCTGAGAGCGAACTCTGGAAACACCATATATTTT | CASSPLRANSGNTIYF
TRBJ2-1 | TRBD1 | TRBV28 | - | TGTGCCAGCACCCCGGGGACAGGGGGCCGGGTGCGGCGGTTCTTC | CASTPGTGGRVRRFF
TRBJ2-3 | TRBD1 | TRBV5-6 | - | TGTGCCAGCAGCTTGGGACAGGGGCGCTCGTATTTT | CASSLGQGRSYF